The present T cell receptor beta chain was sequenced within a study of PD-L1 blockade in urothelial cancer. The method was immunoSEQ multiplex PCR; TCRdb's version includes in-frame clones alone and lacks a portion of them. This sample yields under 40,000 clones, of which 80% to 90% are seen a single time; around 30% belongs to the top ten. V lost 1 base and J lost 0; bases outside the gene matches: 6. The CDR3 runs to 17 residues. Germline-derived CDR1 and CDR2 are KGHSH and LQKENI. The chain joins TRBV18 to TRBJ2-3; TRBD2 agrees at 8 bases. The receptor was isolated from a man aged 55 to 69 with urothelial cancer. The source was PBMCs, collected around atezolizumab (anti-PD-L1) treatment. CDR3 residues: CASSPRERGTSTDTQYF. The CDR3 DNA follows: TGTGCCAGCTCACCACGGGAGCGGGGGACCAGCACAGATACGCAGTATTTT.